Reported below is one T cell receptor (beta chain). Its target is not known. Donors gave approximately 2.5 ml of blood apiece. Whole-blood total RNA was extracted without T cell sorting. TCRdb reprocessed the 5' RACE reads; each CDR3 protein has one entry and no DNA is given. The repertoire table contains about 380,000 distinct CDR3 sequences. This specimen comes from a study of monozygotic twins with inflammatory bowel disease. The CDR3 runs to 15 residues. From germline, CDR1 is MDHEN and CDR2 SYDVKM. Study-level findings and limits: Immunosuppressive treatments were not uniform, and this may have added variability to patient repertoires.

The TCR originated in a human donor with ulcerative colitis or Crohn's disease, or a healthy co-twin of an affected twin (not recorded which). The sample taken for sequencing was blood. The chain employs TRBV28 and TRBJ2-7; TCRdb indicates TRBD1, and absent DNA this call remains unverified. The CDR3 protein is CASSLGQGQQNEQYF.